The present entry profiles one TCR beta chain with its context. Its antigen specificity is not known. It has no much larger one-base neighbor in the sample; base qualities were not kept. After removal of 4 bases from V and 3 bases from J, the junction retains 0 bases not matched to a gene. From a lookup of the germline V gene, CDR1 and CDR2 are SGHAT and FQNNGV. Taken from cysteine to phenylalanine, the CDR3 has 13 residues. Only the CDR3 DNA is retained, 39 bases long and in frame from the first base. The record originates from a study of technical replicates of blood from several donors (dated by TCRdb to about 2017). The library was generated by the immunoSEQ multiplex PCR assay. TCRdb holds this immuneACCESS table with in-frame rearrangements only. Some clones are missing; in checked studies, unresolved V genes explain under half, and the rest has no known cause. The sample table contains tens of thousands of clones; only one count was recorded for around 94% of them. The leading ten clones occupy around 0.41% of the sample.

The chain links TRBV11-2 with TRBJ2-7, with 10 bases matching TRBD1. This TCR was recovered from a human donor in good health. The specimen sequenced was T cells isolated from PBMCs. The nucleotides read TGTGCCAGCAGCTGGGACAGGGGCTACGAGCAGTACTTC. Translation gives CASSWDRGYEQYF.